The 7 T cell receptor beta chains below all came from one sample that was sequenced in a study of T-cell reconstitution after alpha-beta-depleted transplantation in children. A TCRbeta library incorporating unique molecular identifiers was prepared. One entry per CDR3 protein, called by TCRdb with MiXCR from the PCR reads. The sample has 200,000 to 300,000 distinct CDR3 sequences; approximately 12% are singletons. The source was PBMCs from the stem cell graft donor, collected from the stem cell graft. These receptors all come from a human donor who donated a stem cell graft to a child with acute lymphoblastic leukemia.

This clonotype has ten or more counts. At one of its ends the junction is not consistent with the germline gene, which may arise from a read error. The rearrangement links TRBV5-1 to TRBJ1-1; D is possibly TRBD1 (6 bases). This CDR3 comprises 14 residues. CDR1 and CDR2 from the germline V gene are SGHRS and YFSETQ. This chain's CDR3 is CASSSGTLNTEAFF. The CDR3 DNA sequence: TGTGCCAGCAGTTCCGGGACACTGAACACTGAAGCTTTCTTT.

This clonotype was seen at least ten times. This chain connects TRBV5-1 to TRBJ2-1, with 14 bases fitting TRBD2. Trimming at V came to 4 bases and at J to 4 bases, leaving 4 bases not matched to a gene. Germline CDR1 reads SGHRS; CDR2 reads YFSETQ. This CDR3 region has 16 residues. The CDR3 DNA sequence: TGCGCCAGCAGCACCGGACTAGCGGGAGGATACAATGAGCAGTTCTTC. It codes for CASSTGLAGGYNEQFF.

This clonotype was recorded at least ten times. This chain joins TRBV12-3 or TRBV12-4 and TRBJ2-5; 8 nucleotides agree with TRBD1. This CDR3 is built from 17 residues. V trimming: 5 bases; J trimming: 4 bases; junction bases outside the gene matches: 15. The CDR3 DNA follows: TGTGCCAGCAGTCTCCCCGAGTGGACAGGGCAGGGAGAGACCCAGTACTTC. Its protein product is CASSLPEWTGQGETQYF.

This clonotype was found many times. The rearrangement joins TRBV12-3 or TRBV12-4 to TRBJ2-7; TRBD2 aligns across 7 bases. The CDR3 has 13 amino acids. Trimming took 4 bases from V and 5 from J; bases not matched to a gene: 5. In DNA form, the CDR3 reads TGTGCCAGCAGTTCGATGGGGGGGAACGAGCAGTACTTC. This sequence encodes CASSSMGGNEQYF.

The sample holds many counts of this clonotype. V and J are TRBV4-3 and TRBJ2-7; D is undetermined. Germline V lookup: CDR1 LGHNA, CDR2 YSLEER. The CDR3 loop spans 15 amino acids. Trimming took 0 bases from V and 6 from J, leaving 15 bases between them. CDR3 protein: CASSQDLGFNGEQYF. The CDR3, as DNA: TGCGCCAGCAGCCAAGATTTGGGGTTCAACGGCGAGCAGTACTTC.

This clonotype was seen repeatedly, ten times or more. This chain connects TRBV4-3 to TRBJ2-2, with D possibly being TRBD2 (6 bases). CDR1 LGHNA and CDR2 YSLEER come from the germline V gene. The CDR3 loop spans 17 amino acids. V dropped 3 bases and J dropped 5 bases, with 19 bases sitting between them. The CDR3 region is CASSHPNGGSGTGELFF. The CDR3 DNA sequence: TGCGCCAGCAGCCACCCCAACGGGGGTTCCGGTACCGGGGAGCTGTTTTTT.

This clonotype was found many times. The rearrangement joins TRBV27 to TRBJ1-6; no reliable D call. CDR1 is MNHEY and CDR2 is SMNVEV in the germline V gene (reference sequence). The ends were cut back, 1 base at V and 8 bases at J, with 12 bases in the middle. This CDR3 comprises 15 residues. CDR3 residues: CASSLLTSGDSPLHF. CDR3 bases: TGTGCCAGCAGTTTATTAACCTCGGGTGATTCACCCCTCCACTTT.